A selection of T cell receptor beta chains follows, all from one sample in a study of CD8+ T cells in alopecia areata. TCRdb's copy holds only in-frame clones and misses some; the assay was immunoSEQ multiplex PCR. Of some 170,000 clones in the sample, around 71% were seen once. The sample in question was CD8+ T cells sorted from blood, obtained at week 0. Every receptor here comes from a human donor with alopecia areata. Each CDR3 is given with its conserved first and last residue. Fields, in order: CDR3 length, D gene, J gene, V gene, clone size, CDR3 DNA, CDR3 protein. D genes are given only for firm matches. The size of a clone is reported for some rows only, either as once, few or many, or as a class for expanded clones.

13 . TRBJ1-2 TRBV9 . TGTGCCAGCAGCGCGACATCCAACTATGGCTACACCTTC CASSATSNYGYTF
14 . TRBJ2-7 TRBV9 . TGTGCCAGCAGCACAGGGACGGCCTCCTACGAGCAGTACTTC CASSTGTASYEQYF
14 . TRBJ1-1 TRBV5-6 . TGTGCCAGCAGCTTGGGGGGCAGAAACACTGAAGCTTTCTTT CASSLGGRNTEAFF
13 . TRBJ1-1 TRBV19 once TGTGCCAGTCTGGGGGGCGGGGTCACTGAAGCTTTCTTT CASLGGGVTEAFF
16 . TRBJ2-1 TRBV9 few TGTGCCAGCAGCGTAGGGGGGGCAGGCGGCGCGAATGAGCAGTTCTTC CASSVGGAGGANEQFF
13 . TRBJ1-1 TRBV5-6 . TGTGCCGTACACCCGGGGCGCGGAGCTGAAGCTTTCTTT CAVHPGRGAEAFF
17 . TRBJ2-3 TRBV4-2 . TGTGCCAGCAGCCAAGTGGCAGGGGCATCTAGCACAGATACGCAGTATTTT CASSQVAGASSTDTQYF
14 TRBD1 TRBJ1-2 TRBV19 . TGTGCCAGTAAAGGCAGGGGGCCTTCCTATGGCTACACCTTC CASKGRGPSYGYTF
14 . TRBJ1-1 TRBV30 few TGTGCCTGGAGGGGGTACGGGTTGAACACTGAAGCTTTCTTT CAWRGYGLNTEAFF
13 . TRBJ2-4 TRBV7-2 few TGTGCCAGCAGCTTAGGGATGGGTAACATTCAGTACTTC CASSLGMGNIQYF
15 TRBD1 TRBJ2-7 TRBV13 . TGTGCCAGCAGCTTAAGGAGGACAGGGAGGTACGAGCAGTACTTC CASSLRRTGRYEQYF
15 TRBD1 TRBJ1-5 TRBV4-1 . TGCGCCAGCAGCCATACACAGGGGGCAAGTCAGCCCCAGCATTTT CASSHTQGASQPQHF
14 . TRBJ1-1 TRBV30 . TGTGCCTGGAGTTCGGGCAGGGGGAACACTGAAGCTTTCTTT CAWSSGRGNTEAFF
11 . TRBJ1-1 TRBV15 . TGTGCCACCGGATCCCAATCTGAAGCTTTCTTT CATGSQSEAFF
15 TRBD1 TRBJ2-7 TRBV13 . TGTGCCAGCAGCCGATCGGGACAGGGGGGCCACGAGCAGTACTTC CASSRSGQGGHEQYF
16 . TRBJ1-5 TRBV4-2 . TGTGCCAGCAGCCCAGCGGGCGGGGAAGGGTATCAGCCCCAGCATTTT CASSPAGGEGYQPQHF
16 TRBD1 TRBJ2-1 TRBV13 . TGTGCCAGCAGCACACGACAGGGGAGCTCCTACAATGAGCAGTTCTTC CASSTRQGSSYNEQFF
12 . TRBJ1-2 TRBV29-1 . TGCAGCGTTGCCGGGGACGGATATGGCTACACCTTC CSVAGDGYGYTF
15 TRBD1 TRBJ1-1 TRBV29-1 . TGCAGCGTCCTGCGGACAGGGCAACCGAACACTGAAGCTTTCTTT CSVLRTGQPNTEAFF
11 . TRBJ2-7 TRBV29-1 few TGCAGCGTTCCTGGGAACTACGAGCAGTACTTC CSVPGNYEQYF
14 TRBD1 TRBJ1-1 TRBV2 once TGTGCCAGCATACAAGGGCAGGGGGCGACTGAAGCTTTCTTT CASIQGQGATEAFF
16 . TRBJ1-4 TRBV30 once TGTGCCTGGAGTGTAGGATTCCGGCGGCGTGAGGAAAAACTGTTTTTT CAWSVGFRRREEKLFF
14 . TRBJ1-1 TRBV6-5 once TGTGCCAGCAGTTACGCTTCAGGTAACACTGAAGCTTTCTTT CASSYASGNTEAFF
15 . TRBJ2-7 TRBV4-1 once TGCGCCAGCAGCCAAGGGACAGCCGTCTCCTACGAGCAGTACTTC CASSQGTAVSYEQYF
12 TRBD1 TRBJ1-2 TRBV2 once TGTGCCAGCAGACGGGACAGCTATGGCTACACCTTC CASRRDSYGYTF
11 . TRBJ2-7 TRBV18 . TGTGCCAGCTCACCAGGGGACGAGCAGTACTTC CASSPGDEQYF
15 . TRBJ1-6 TRBV7-2 . TGTGCCAGCAGCCTAGGGACATCTTATAATTCACCCCTCCACTTT CASSLGTSYNSPLHF
16 . TRBJ1-1 TRBV27 . TGTGCCAGCAGTCTCCGTGGAGGTCACATGAACACTGAAGCTTTCTTT CASSLRGGHMNTEAFF
13 . TRBJ1-1 TRBV6-6 . TGTGCCAGCAGCCTAGGCATGAACACTGAAGCTTTCTTT CASSLGMNTEAFF
12 . TRBJ2-7 TRBV29-1 . TGCAGCGTTGAACTACAGGACTACGAGCAGTACTTC CSVELQDYEQYF
18 . TRBJ1-5 TRBV6-1 . TGTGCCAGCAGTGAATACGGGAGCAGGGCTGATGGCAATCAGCCCCAGCATTTT CASSEYGSRADGNQPQHF
15 . TRBJ2-5 TRBV7-3 . TGTGCCAGCAGCTTAGAAGAAATGGTGGAAGAGACCCAGTACTTC CASSLEEMVEETQYF
12 . TRBJ1-5 TRBV23-1 few TGCGCCAGCAGTCAAAGCAATCAGCCCCAGCATTTT CASSQSNQPQHF
12 TRBD1 TRBJ2-1 TRBV7-9 . TGTGCCAGCGACAGGGGGTTGAATGAGCAGTTCTTC CASDRGLNEQFF
12 . TRBJ1-1 TRBV9 . TGTGCCAGCAGCGTAGGAGGAACTGAAGCTTTCTTT CASSVGGTEAFF
13 TRBD1 TRBJ1-2 TRBV7-6 . TGTGCCAGCAGCCCGACAGGGGACGGTGGCTACACCTTC CASSPTGDGGYTF
12 . TRBJ2-1 TRBV5-6 . TGTGCCAGCAGCCACAGTCCCAATGAGCAGTTCTTC CASSHSPNEQFF
15 TRBD1 TRBJ2-4 TRBV5-6 . TGTGCCAGCAGCTTTGGGACAGGGCTGAGTGTGCTTCAGTACTTC CASSFGTGLSVLQYF
15 TRBD1 TRBJ2-2 TRBV4-1 . TGCGCCAGCAGCCCGATCAGGGGGCAGAACGGGGAGCTGTTTTTT CASSPIRGQNGELFF
15 TRBD2 TRBJ2-3 TRBV13 . TGTGCCAGCAGCTTCTCGGGACTAGCGGGGGTACTCGGGTATTTT CASSFSGLAGVLGYF
14 TRBD1 TRBJ1-2 TRBV6-5 . TGTGCCAGCAGTAGGGACAGGGGTAACTATGGCTACACCTTC CASSRDRGNYGYTF
15 . TRBJ2-7 TRBV9 once TGTGCCAGCAGCGACGCCCTCGGGGTGGACCCCGAGCAGTACTTC CASSDALGVDPEQYF
12 . TRBJ2-2 TRBV7-6 . TGTGCCAGCAGTGGGAACACCGGGGAGCTGTTTTTT CASSGNTGELFF
13 . TRBJ2-7 TRBV2 . TGTGCCAGCAGTGACTACGGACCCCGGGAGCAGTACTTC CASSDYGPREQYF
12 . TRBJ2-5 TRBV2 . TGTGCCACCACGGGGATCAAAGAGACCCAGTACTTC CATTGIKETQYF
14 . TRBJ2-1 TRBV11-3 . TGTGCCAGCAGCTTAGGGACTCCCGACAATGAGCAGTTCTTC CASSLGTPDNEQFF
13 . TRBJ1-5 TRBV27 . TGTGCCAGCAGTTTCTACGCACATCAGCCCCAGCATTTT CASSFYAHQPQHF
13 . TRBJ1-2 TRBV29-1 few TGCAGCGTTGTAGCGTCAGCTCCGGATGGCTACACCTTC CSVVASAPDGYTF
13 . TRBJ2-2 TRBV25-1 . TGTGCCAGCAGTGAAACTACAACCGGGGAGCTGTTTTTT CASSETTTGELFF
14 . TRBJ1-2 TRBV13 . TGTGCCAGCAGCTCGGGACGGCCAGTAAGAGGCTACACCTTC CASSSGRPVRGYTF
10 . TRBJ1-5 TRBV29-1 few TGCAGCGTTGAGGATCAGCCCCAGCATTTT CSVEDQPQHF
17 . TRBJ2-3 TRBV10-3 . TGTGCCATCAGTGAGGCGGGGGGACAGGGAGTCACAGATACGCAGTATTTT CAISEAGGQGVTDTQYF
12 . TRBJ1-1 TRBV13 few TGTGCCAGCAGCGTCGAGAACACTGAAGCTTTCTTT CASSVENTEAFF
12 . TRBJ2-1 TRBV15 . TGTGCCACCAGCAACGTAAGGAATGAGCAGTTCTTC CATSNVRNEQFF
15 . TRBJ2-5 TRBV7-2 . TGTGCCAGCAGCTCCGTAGTCGGGTACCAAGAGACCCAGTACTTC CASSSVVGYQETQYF
19 TRBD1 TRBJ1-6 TRBV30 . TGTGCCTGGAGTGTACTAGGGGACAGGGGTGGATTGTATAATTCACCCCTCCACTTT CAWSVLGDRGGLYNSPLHF
15 TRBD2 TRBJ2-7 TRBV5-4 . TGTGCCAGCAGCACGACTAGCGGGGCTCTCGGGGAGCAGTACTTC CASSTTSGALGEQYF
15 . TRBJ2-3 TRBV29-1 . TGCAGCGTTGAATTTACGAGGGACCTGGGGGATACGCAGTATTTT CSVEFTRDLGDTQYF
12 . TRBJ2-3 TRBV7-9 . TGTGCCAGCAGCTTTCGGACGGATACGCAGTATTTT CASSFRTDTQYF